The following is a T cell receptor beta chain sequence with its context. Its antigen remains unknown. The CDR3 loop spans 14 amino acids. CDR1 is SQVTM, CDR2 ANQGSEA, per germline. V was pared by 7 bases and J by 0 bases, with 15 bases between. Expansion of antigen-specific CD4+ T cells with viral peptide pools was carried out by the ViraFEST assay before sequencing. Culture lasted about ten days before CD4+ T cell isolation. Of the BNT162b2 and mRNA-1273 vaccines, participants received two doses of one or the other. No vaccinee had earlier SARS-CoV-2 infection, and nucleocapsid antibodies were negative. Each culture well received a few million PBMC. These cells were then cultured in IMDM with approximately 9.8 IU/ml IL-2 and roughly 10 ug/ml peptides. Half of the medium was exchanged for IL-2 medium on both days 3 and 7. The entry originates in a study of vaccination effects on CD4 cells after COVID-19.

Assay used: immunoSEQ multiplex PCR; TCRdb lists only in-frame clones, some missing. This table holds 65,000 to 70,000 clones, roughly 79% found once. The sequencing used CD4+ T cells from PBMCs cultured with HCoV-OC43 spike peptides, collected after COVID-19 vaccination. Subset denoted: HCoV-OC43 spike overlapping peptide pool stimulation. The TCR was taken from a human donor who received a COVID-19 vaccine. The chain uses TRBV29-1 and TRBJ1-2; perhaps TRBD1 as D (6 bases). DNA for the CDR3: TGCAGCGCCGAGACAGGTTCAGCTAACTATGGCTACACCTTC. This gives the protein CSAETGSANYGYTF.